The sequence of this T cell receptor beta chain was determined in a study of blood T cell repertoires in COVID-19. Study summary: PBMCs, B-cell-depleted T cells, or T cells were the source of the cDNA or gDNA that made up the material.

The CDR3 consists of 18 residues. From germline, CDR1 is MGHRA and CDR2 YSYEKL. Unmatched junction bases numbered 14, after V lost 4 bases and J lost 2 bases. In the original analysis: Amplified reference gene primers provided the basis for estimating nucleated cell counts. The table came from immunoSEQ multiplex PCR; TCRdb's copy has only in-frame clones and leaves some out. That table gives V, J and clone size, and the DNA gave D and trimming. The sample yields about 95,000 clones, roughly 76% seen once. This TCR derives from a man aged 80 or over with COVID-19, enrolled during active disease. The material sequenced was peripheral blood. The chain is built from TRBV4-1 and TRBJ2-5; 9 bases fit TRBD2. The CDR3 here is CASSLRMLVAGVQETQYF. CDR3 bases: TGCGCCAGCAGCCTTAGGATGTTGGTAGCGGGGGTACAAGAGACCCAGTACTTC.